Only one count was recorded for the clone carrying this T cell receptor (beta chain). The sample belongs to a study of T cells in Graves' hyperthyroidism and ophthalmopathy. The CDR3 consists of 15 residues. Germline-derived CDR1 and CDR2 are MGHDK and SYGVNS. With 8 bases clipped from V and 5 bases from J, the junction kept 9 bases outside the gene matches. Researchers amplified the TCR beta CDR3 regions from RNA transcripts. The TCR CDR3 was amplified in a first-round RT-PCR using the HTBI primer set. One entry per CDR3 protein results from TCRdb running MiXCR on the multiplex PCR reads. Found here are 500,000 to 800,000 distinct CDR3 sequences, 45% of them singletons; the top ten hold roughly 7.2%. Diagnoses used clinical symptoms, serum thyroxine and TRAb, thyroid ultrasound and orbital computed tomography.

The chain combines TRBV25-1 with TRBJ2-5; 12 nucleotides match TRBD2. The sample consisted of peripheral blood or thyroid tissue (not recorded which). The sequence came from an adult man with Graves' disease, either hyperthyroidism or ophthalmopathy (not recorded which). The CDR3 region is CASVTRLAGVETQYF. The CDR3 nucleotides are TGTGCCAGCGTCACCAGACTAGCGGGAGTGGAGACCCAGTACTTC.